This is a list of T cell receptor beta chains from one sample in a study of cytomegalovirus exposure and HLA in healthy donors. Profiling relied on immunoSEQ multiplex PCR, and the TCRdb table lists in-frame clones only, not all of them. Of 65,000 or so clones listed, 62% are singletons. The sequencing input was PBMCs. Receptors were obtained from a man younger than 45 in good health and CMV-seronegative. The CDR3 runs from the conserved cysteine through the conserved F or W. D genes are given only for firm matches. Where a row states a size, it is once, few, many or the class of an expanded clone; other rows omit it.

J gene,D gene,clone size,V gene,CDR3 protein,CDR3 DNA
TRBJ1-5,NA,NA,TRBV5-6,CASSAGLSNQPQHF,TGTGCCAGCAGCGCCGGACTGAGCAATCAGCCCCAGCATTTT
TRBJ2-1,TRBD2,few,TRBV15,CATRGLPNNEQFF,TGTGCCACCAGGGGACTACCTAACAATGAGCAGTTCTTC
TRBJ2-3,NA,NA,TRBV2,CASGLEGAKGDTQYF,TGTGCCAGCGGCCTAGAAGGGGCGAAGGGCGATACGCAGTATTTT
TRBJ1-4,NA,NA,TRBV29-1,CSVVGGSNEKLFF,TGCAGCGTTGTAGGCGGGTCAAATGAAAAACTGTTTTTT
TRBJ1-5,NA,NA,TRBV5-6,CASSEGRGYSNQPQHF,TGTGCCAGCAGTGAGGGTCGGGGTTATAGCAATCAGCCCCAGCATTTT
TRBJ2-5,NA,NA,TRBV11-2,CASSLEQGTQYF,TGTGCCAGCAGCTTGGAACAGGGGACCCAGTACTTC
TRBJ1-1,NA,few,TRBV19,CASSIAFGYTEAFF,TGTGCCAGTAGTATAGCATTCGGGTACACTGAAGCTTTCTTT
TRBJ2-5,NA,once,TRBV7-3,CASSTRSSGETQYF,TGTGCCAGCAGTACTCGGTCTTCCGGGGAGACCCAGTACTTC
TRBJ2-1,NA,once,TRBV15,CATSRDTVTEQFF,TGTGCCACCAGCAGAGATACCGTGACAGAGCAGTTCTTC
TRBJ1-5,NA,NA,TRBV7-2,CASSLGLNSQPQHF,TGTGCCAGCAGCTTGGGGCTTAATAGTCAGCCCCAGCATTTT
TRBJ1-1,NA,NA,TRBV5-1,CASSLGLTEAFF,TGCGCCAGCAGCTTGGGACTCACTGAAGCTTTCTTT
TRBJ1-1,NA,NA,TRBV29-1,CSVEQGQKRQAFF,TGCAGCGTTGAGCAGGGTCAAAAGCGACAGGCTTTCTTT
TRBJ1-5,NA,NA,TRBV13,CASSLGAQGQPQHF,TGTGCCAGCAGCTTAGGAGCGCAGGGGCAGCCCCAGCATTTT
TRBJ2-3,NA,NA,TRBV19,CASSIGSSTDTQYF,TGTGCCAGTAGTATCGGTAGCAGCACAGATACGCAGTATTTT
TRBJ2-1,NA,once,TRBV7-3,CASSSQGEVIYEQFF,TGTGCCAGCAGCTCTCAGGGTGAGGTCATCTATGAGCAGTTCTTC
TRBJ1-4,NA,NA,TRBV6-1,CASRTDLATNEKLFF,TGTGCCAGCAGGACGGATCTAGCAACTAATGAAAAACTGTTTTTT
TRBJ1-1,NA,NA,TRBV7-7,CASSPDGVIRVAFF,TGTGCCAGCAGCCCCGACGGGGTTATCCGAGTAGCTTTCTTT
TRBJ1-5,TRBD1,NA,TRBV7-9,CASSLASMTGNGQPQHF,TGTGCCAGCAGCTTAGCGAGCATGACAGGGAATGGGCAGCCCCAGCATTTT
TRBJ1-6,NA,NA,TRBV6-4,CASSELYGGSPLHF,TGTGCCAGCAGTGAGTTATACGGAGGTTCACCCCTCCACTTT
TRBJ2-5,NA,NA,TRBV7-9,CASSEATGRETQYF,TGTGCCAGCAGCGAGGCGACAGGGAGGGAGACCCAGTACTTC
TRBJ1-1,NA,few,TRBV15,CATSSIDRSIF,TGTGCCACCAGCAGTATTGACAGATCGATTTTT
TRBJ2-3,TRBD1,NA,TRBV5-8,CASSHRDRENTDTQYF,TGTGCCAGCAGCCACCGGGACAGGGAAAACACAGATACGCAGTATTTT
TRBJ1-4,NA,few,TRBV9,CASSVADSEKLFF,TGTGCCAGCAGCGTAGCGGACAGTGAAAAACTGTTTTTT
TRBJ1-1,NA,once,TRBV18,CASSPFLNTEAFF,TGTGCCAGCTCACCCTTCTTGAACACTGAAGCTTTCTTT
TRBJ2-5,NA,NA,TRBV5-4,CASSFSGVETQYF,TGTGCCAGCAGCTTTTCAGGGGTAGAGACCCAGTACTTC